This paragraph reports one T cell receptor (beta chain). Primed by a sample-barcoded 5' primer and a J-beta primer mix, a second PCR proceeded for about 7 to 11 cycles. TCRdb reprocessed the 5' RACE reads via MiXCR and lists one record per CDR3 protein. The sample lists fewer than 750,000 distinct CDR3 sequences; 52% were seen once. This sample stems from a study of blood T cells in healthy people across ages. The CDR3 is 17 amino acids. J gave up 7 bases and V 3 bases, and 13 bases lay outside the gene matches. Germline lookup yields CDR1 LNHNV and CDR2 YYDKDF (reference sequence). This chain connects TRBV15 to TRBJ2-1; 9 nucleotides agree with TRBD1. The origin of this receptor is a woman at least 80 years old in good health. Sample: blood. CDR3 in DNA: TGTGCCACCAGCAGGGTTCCGGGACAGGGTTTAGGTAATGAGCAGTTCTTC. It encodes CATSRVPGQGLGNEQFF.